These T cell receptor beta chains were read from a single sample in a study of OX40 agonist ivuxolimab in advanced cancers. Assay used: immunoSEQ multiplex PCR; TCRdb lists only in-frame clones, some missing. The sample has about 60,000 clones; around 90% are singletons. The source material was CD4+ or CD8+ T cells sorted from blood, sampled in a trial of the OX40 agonist ivuxolimab. The receptors derive from an adult with an advanced solid tumor such as melanoma, head and neck, liver or kidney cancer. Both conserved end residues are part of each CDR3. The order of the fields is clone size, V gene, D gene, J gene, CDR3 protein, CDR3 DNA. The D gene is left open where the match is weak. Clone size is not always given. Where it is, it says once, few, many or a class for expanded clones.

abundance: .
v_gene: TRBV9
d_gene: TRBD2
j_gene: TRBJ2-1
CDR3aa: CASSAWTSGRAQRNEQFF
CDR3nt: TGTGCCAGCAGCGCTTGGACTAGCGGGAGGGCCCAAAGGAATGAGCAGTTCTTC

abundance: .
v_gene: TRBV9
d_gene: .
j_gene: TRBJ2-1
CDR3aa: CASSEGGRGAVPYNEQFF
CDR3nt: TGTGCCAGCAGCGAGGGAGGAAGGGGGGCCGTCCCCTACAATGAGCAGTTCTTC

abundance: .
v_gene: TRBV4-1
d_gene: TRBD1
j_gene: TRBJ1-1
CDR3aa: CASSQRQGADQAFF
CDR3nt: TGCGCCAGCAGCCAGAGACAGGGGGCAGATCAAGCTTTCTTT

abundance: .
v_gene: TRBV28
d_gene: .
j_gene: TRBJ1-2
CDR3aa: CASKLNSYPLYGYTF
CDR3nt: TGTGCCAGCAAATTAAACAGCTATCCTCTCTATGGCTACACCTTC

abundance: .
v_gene: TRBV7-9
d_gene: TRBD2
j_gene: TRBJ2-1
CDR3aa: CASSVGLAGDWSYNEQFF
CDR3nt: TGTGCCAGCAGCGTCGGACTAGCGGGAGATTGGAGCTACAATGAGCAGTTCTTC

abundance: .
v_gene: TRBV5-1
d_gene: TRBD2
j_gene: TRBJ2-5
CDR3aa: CASSSHLAGSKETQYF
CDR3nt: TGCGCCAGCAGCTCCCACCTAGCGGGATCTAAAGAGACCCAGTACTTC

abundance: once
v_gene: TRBV11-2
d_gene: .
j_gene: TRBJ2-7
CDR3aa: CASSPDSVSYEQYF
CDR3nt: TGTGCCAGCAGCCCGGACAGTGTTTCCTACGAGCAGTACTTC

abundance: .
v_gene: TRBV4-1
d_gene: .
j_gene: TRBJ1-4
CDR3aa: CASSQVNGRDEKLFF
CDR3nt: TGCGCCAGCAGCCAAGTCAATGGCAGGGATGAAAAACTGTTTTTT

abundance: .
v_gene: TRBV28
d_gene: .
j_gene: TRBJ2-5
CDR3aa: CASRRTGTIGVETQYF
CDR3nt: TGTGCCAGCAGGCGTACAGGGACCATAGGGGTTGAGACCCAGTACTTC

abundance: .
v_gene: TRBV19
d_gene: .
j_gene: TRBJ1-3
CDR3aa: CASKSGASGNTIYF
CDR3nt: TGTGCCAGTAAATCGGGGGCTTCTGGAAACACCATATATTTT

abundance: .
v_gene: TRBV27
d_gene: .
j_gene: TRBJ2-7
CDR3aa: CASSYRGYEQYF
CDR3nt: TGTGCCAGCAGTTATAGAGGATACGAGCAGTACTTC

abundance: .
v_gene: TRBV2
d_gene: .
j_gene: TRBJ1-2
CDR3aa: CASTKRTQDYGYTF
CDR3nt: TGTGCCAGCACTAAGAGAACCCAGGACTATGGCTACACCTTC

abundance: .
v_gene: TRBV30
d_gene: .
j_gene: TRBJ1-5
CDR3aa: CAWSIRVSTNQPQHF
CDR3nt: TGTGCCTGGAGTATACGGGTTTCGACGAATCAGCCCCAGCATTTT

abundance: once
v_gene: TRBV28
d_gene: TRBD1
j_gene: TRBJ2-7
CDR3aa: CASSAGQGTYEQYF
CDR3nt: TGTGCCAGCAGTGCGGGACAGGGAACCTACGAGCAGTACTTC

abundance: few
v_gene: TRBV19
d_gene: .
j_gene: TRBJ2-5
CDR3aa: CASSIGVVLQGETQYF
CDR3nt: TGTGCCAGTAGTATCGGTGTCGTTCTCCAGGGAGAGACCCAGTACTTC

abundance: .
v_gene: TRBV6-5
d_gene: .
j_gene: TRBJ2-7
CDR3aa: CASSYGPGEAYEQYF
CDR3nt: TGTGCCAGCAGTTACGGGCCAGGGGAAGCCTACGAGCAGTACTTC

abundance: .
v_gene: TRBV7-6
d_gene: .
j_gene: TRBJ2-1
CDR3aa: CASSLWGLSSYNEQFF
CDR3nt: TGTGCCAGCAGCTTATGGGGACTTAGCTCCTACAATGAGCAGTTCTTC

abundance: .
v_gene: TRBV5-4
d_gene: TRBD2
j_gene: TRBJ2-7
CDR3aa: CASSSGLAPYEQYF
CDR3nt: TGTGCCAGCAGCTCGGGACTAGCGCCGTACGAGCAGTACTTC

abundance: .
v_gene: TRBV4-1
d_gene: TRBD1
j_gene: TRBJ2-2
CDR3aa: CASSQMGQGATGELFF
CDR3nt: TGCGCCAGCAGCCAAATGGGACAGGGCGCCACCGGGGAGCTGTTTTTT

abundance: .
v_gene: TRBV6-1
d_gene: .
j_gene: TRBJ2-5
CDR3aa: CATSPARRGETQYF
CDR3nt: TGTGCCACCTCTCCAGCGCGGAGAGGAGAGACCCAGTACTTC

abundance: few
v_gene: TRBV28
d_gene: .
j_gene: TRBJ1-5
CDR3aa: CASRTGNQPQHF
CDR3nt: TGTGCCAGCAGGACCGGCAATCAGCCCCAGCATTTT

abundance: once
v_gene: TRBV4-1
d_gene: .
j_gene: TRBJ1-1
CDR3aa: CASSQRFGKNTEAFF
CDR3nt: TGCGCCAGCAGCCAAAGGTTCGGCAAGAACACTGAAGCTTTCTTT

abundance: once
v_gene: TRBV5-6
d_gene: .
j_gene: TRBJ2-1
CDR3aa: CASSPGILVEQFF
CDR3nt: TGTGCCAGCAGCCCAGGGATTCTGGTTGAGCAGTTCTTC

abundance: .
v_gene: TRBV11-2
d_gene: .
j_gene: TRBJ2-3
CDR3aa: CASSLVAGDTQYF
CDR3nt: TGTGCCAGCAGCTTAGTGGCCGGGGATACGCAGTATTTT

abundance: .
v_gene: TRBV28
d_gene: TRBD2
j_gene: TRBJ2-1
CDR3aa: CASRSGLGFYNEQFF
CDR3nt: TGTGCCAGCAGGTCGGGACTAGGCTTCTACAATGAGCAGTTCTTC

abundance: .
v_gene: TRBV11-3
d_gene: TRBD1
j_gene: TRBJ2-7
CDR3aa: CASSFHRGGNYEQYF
CDR3nt: TGTGCCAGCAGCTTCCACAGGGGTGGGAACTACGAGCAGTACTTC

abundance: once
v_gene: TRBV27
d_gene: .
j_gene: TRBJ2-4
CDR3aa: CASSTDLSNIQYF
CDR3nt: TGTGCCAGCAGTACCGACTTATCGAACATTCAGTACTTC

abundance: .
v_gene: TRBV18
d_gene: .
j_gene: TRBJ2-7
CDR3aa: CASSPGAAFYEQYF
CDR3nt: TGTGCCAGCTCACCGGGGGCGGCCTTCTACGAGCAGTACTTC

abundance: .
v_gene: TRBV27
d_gene: .
j_gene: TRBJ2-7
CDR3aa: CASSFQRTGYEQYF
CDR3nt: TGTGCCAGCAGTTTCCAGCGGACCGGCTACGAGCAGTACTTC

abundance: .
v_gene: TRBV28
d_gene: TRBD1
j_gene: TRBJ2-1
CDR3aa: CASSSSGDRGDEQFF
CDR3nt: TGTGCCAGCAGTTCCTCCGGGGACAGGGGTGATGAGCAGTTCTTC

abundance: .
v_gene: TRBV6-4
d_gene: TRBD1
j_gene: TRBJ2-7
CDR3aa: CASSVGGQGAYEQYF
CDR3nt: TGTGCCAGCAGTGTCGGGGGACAGGGGGCCTACGAGCAGTACTTC

abundance: .
v_gene: TRBV29-1
d_gene: TRBD1
j_gene: TRBJ2-3
CDR3aa: CSGTRTGNTDTQYF
CDR3nt: TGCAGCGGAACGCGGACAGGGAACACAGATACGCAGTATTTT

abundance: .
v_gene: TRBV7-2
d_gene: .
j_gene: TRBJ1-1
CDR3aa: CASSFEGLNTEAFF
CDR3nt: TGTGCCAGCAGCTTTGAAGGTCTGAACACTGAAGCTTTCTTT

abundance: .
v_gene: TRBV19
d_gene: .
j_gene: TRBJ1-5
CDR3aa: CASSIVPARQPQHF
CDR3nt: TGTGCCAGTAGTATAGTCCCGGCGCGACAGCCCCAGCATTTT

abundance: .
v_gene: TRBV7-2
d_gene: .
j_gene: TRBJ1-1
CDR3aa: CASSLEHRLNTEAFF
CDR3nt: TGTGCCAGCAGCTTAGAGCACAGGTTGAACACTGAAGCTTTCTTT

abundance: .
v_gene: TRBV5-6
d_gene: .
j_gene: TRBJ2-3
CDR3aa: CASTLWGWDTQYF
CDR3nt: TGTGCCAGCACCTTGTGGGGGTGGGATACGCAGTATTTT

abundance: .
v_gene: TRBV6-1
d_gene: .
j_gene: TRBJ2-5
CDR3aa: CASSESISQETQYF
CDR3nt: TGTGCCAGCAGTGAAAGCATTTCCCAAGAGACCCAGTACTTC

abundance: once
v_gene: TRBV2
d_gene: TRBD2
j_gene: TRBJ2-1
CDR3aa: CASPILAGVGNEQFF
CDR3nt: TGTGCCAGCCCTATACTAGCGGGAGTGGGTAATGAGCAGTTCTTC

abundance: .
v_gene: TRBV4-1
d_gene: .
j_gene: TRBJ1-4
CDR3aa: CASSQVSREKLFF
CDR3nt: TGCGCCAGCAGCCAAGTGAGTCGCGAAAAACTGTTTTTT

abundance: .
v_gene: TRBV27
d_gene: .
j_gene: TRBJ1-1
CDR3aa: CASSFAGMNTEAFF
CDR3nt: TGTGCCAGCAGTTTTGCGGGAATGAACACTGAAGCTTTCTTT